This T cell receptor (beta chain) was recovered during a study of T cells in Graves' hyperthyroidism and ophthalmopathy. Looking at the study overall: Before treatment of any kind, peripheral blood was taken at initial diagnosis.

This clonotype was observed many times. Its antigen is currently unknown. Diagnoses rested on clinical symptoms, serum thyroxine and TRAb, thyroid ultrasound and orbital computed tomography. With 5 bases removed from V and 3 bases from J, the gap between germline ends came to 14 bases. CDR1 and CDR2 from the germline V gene are DFQATT and SNEGSKA (reference sequence). This CDR3 is built from 13 residues. TCR beta CDR3 region amplification was performed from RNA transcripts. A first-round RT-PCR of the TCR CDR3 used the HTBI primer set. TCRdb passed the multiplex PCR reads through MiXCR, listing each CDR3 protein once. The repertoire has 550,000 to 650,000 distinct CDR3 sequences, 11% to 15% of them found once; the top ten carry more than 11%. Study-wide points: Most clonotypes that expanded in the thyroid above 0.001 also showed up in blood.

The sequence was obtained from a middle-aged woman with Graves' hyperthyroidism. The V call is TRBV20-1, the J call TRBJ2-7; D not resolved. Source material: blood. CDR3 residues: CSAQRFADYEQYF. In nucleotides, the CDR3 is TGCAGTGCTCAGAGGTTCGCTGACTACGAGCAGTACTTC.